These 32 T cell receptor beta chains were all obtained from the same sample, sequenced in a study of blood T cell repertoires in COVID-19. Sequencing used immunoSEQ multiplex PCR; TCRdb keeps in-frame clones, though not all of them. The table lists under 30,000 clones, around 86% of them singletons. Sequencing was done on a sample of peripheral blood. These receptors originate from a man aged 50-60 years with active COVID-19.

V and J are TRBV6-4 and TRBJ1-5; TRBD1 is a possible D gene (5 bases). Trimming pared 6 bases from V and 0 bases from J, leaving 9 bases between. The CDR3 extends over 14 amino acids. The germline gives CDR1 MRHNA, CDR2 SNTAGT. CDR3 nucleotide sequence: TGTGCCAGCAGGGGGGACTATAGCAATCAGCCCCAGCATTTT. This sequence encodes CASRGDYSNQPQHF.

J is TRBJ1-1 and V is TRBV10-1; no reliable D call. The CDR3 has 13 residues. Trimming removed 3 bases from V and 3 bases from J, with 8 bases in between. The germline CDR1 and CDR2 sequences are WNHNN and SYGVQD (reference sequence). The CDR3 is CASSEETYTEAFF. The CDR3 bases are TGCGCCAGCAGTGAAGAGACATACACTGAAGCTTTCTTT.

This clone appeared once. The chain joins TRBV24-1 to TRBJ2-7; 10 positions match TRBD1. J lost 6 bases, V lost 3 bases, and 10 bases had no gene match. Germline-derived CDR1 and CDR2 are KGHDR and SFDVKD. The CDR3 is 16 amino acids. Written as DNA, the CDR3 is TGTGCCACCAGTGATGCGCACGCCGGGACAGGGGTCGAGCAGTACTTC. It is translated as CATSDAHAGTGVEQYF.

The chain carries TRBV18 and TRBJ1-2, with D possibly being TRBD1 (5 bases). Looked up from germline, CDR1 is KGHSH and CDR2 is LQKENI. V was shortened by 10 bases and J by 3 bases, with 15 bases between the two germline ends. The CDR3 extends over 13 amino acids. CDR3 in amino acids: CATSSQVDYGYTF. In DNA, the CDR3 is TGTGCCACGAGCTCACAGGTTGACTATGGCTACACCTTC.

The genes are TRBV7-9 and TRBJ2-5, with TRBD1 matching over 9 bases. Germline V gene sequence: CDR1 SEHNR, CDR2 FQNEAQ (reference sequence). CDR3 length equals 16 residues. J lost 2 bases, V lost 4 bases, and 8 bases had no gene match. The CDR3 protein is CASSSSGTGRQETQYF. The CDR3 DNA follows: TGTGCCAGCAGCTCGTCCGGGACAGGGCGTCAAGAGACCCAGTACTTC.

The V gene is TRBV21-1, the J gene TRBJ2-5; TRBD2, as called in the table, went unchecked against the DNA. TRBV21-1 is tagged as a pseudogene. CDR3 size: 18 residues. The CDR3 loop is CASSSPHGLPRTQETQYF. CDR3 bases: TGTGCCAGCAGCTCTCCCCACGGACTTCCTCGTACCCAAGAGACCCAGTACTTC.

This chain joins TRBV3-1 (or the pseudogene TRBV3-2) and TRBJ2-7, with D possibly being TRBD2 (6 bases). V gave up 1 base and J gave up 4 bases, with 11 bases separating them. This CDR3 is built from 14 residues. Germline assignment: CDR1 LGHDT and CDR2 YNNKEL (reference sequence). In DNA, the CDR3 is TGTGCCAGCAGCCAAGTGTTCGGGGGATACGAGCAGTACTTC. As protein: CASSQVFGGYEQYF.

The J gene is TRBJ2-7, the V gene TRBV6-2 or TRBV6-3; weak D call: TRBD2 (6 bases). CDR3 length: 12 residues. V lost 5 bases and J 9 bases, leaving 14 bases between the germline ends. Germline V gene data show CDR1 as MNHEY and CDR2 as SVGEGT. The CDR3, as DNA: TGTGCCAGCAGTGGGGACTCCGAGGGGCAGTACGTC. Amino acid sequence: CASSGDSEGQYV.

The chain has TRBV11-3 and TRBJ2-5; 8 bases line up with TRBD2. Germline CDR1 is SGHNT and CDR2 is YENEEA. CDR3 length equals 13 residues. V lost 1 base to trimming and J lost 5 bases; unmatched junction nucleotides: 0. The CDR3 spells CASSLASGETQYF. CDR3 coding DNA: TGTGCCAGCAGCTTAGCTAGCGGGGAGACCCAGTACTTC.

The chain recombines TRBV7-8 with TRBJ2-3; D is perhaps TRBD1 (5 bases). Trimming left V 7 bases short and J 2 bases short, with 10 bases between. Germline CDR1 is SGHVS and CDR2 is FQNEAQ. The CDR3 runs 13 residues. CDR3 sequence (DNA): TGTGCCAGCAACCAGGGCTACACAGATACGCAGTATTTT. Protein product: CASNQGYTDTQYF.

This clone was recorded only once. The chain joins TRBV29-1 to TRBJ1-4, with D tentatively TRBD1 (5 bases). CDR1 is SQVTM, CDR2 ANQGSEA, per germline. The CDR3 has 13 residues. Trimming shortened V by 3 bases and J by 8 bases, and 13 bases separated the two germline ends. The CDR3 is CSVEDGGREKLFF. As DNA, the CDR3 is TGCAGCGTTGAGGACGGGGGTAGGGAAAAACTGTTTTTT.

This chain joins TRBV7-6 and TRBJ2-5, with 14 bases aligning to TRBD2. CDR3 length: 18 amino acids. Per germline, CDR1 SGHVS and CDR2 FNYEAQ. V dropped 1 base and J dropped 5; count of bases not matched to a gene: 9. CDR3 nucleotide sequence: TGTGCCAGCAGCTTAGTAGGTCCGGGACTAGCGGGAGAGGAGACCCAGTACTTC. Amino acids: CASSLVGPGLAGEETQYF.

The chain recombines TRBV7-9 with TRBJ1-2, with 7 bases identical to TRBD1. V was pared by 1 base and J by 0 bases, with 8 bases of the junction left unmatched. Germline CDR1 reads SEHNR; CDR2 reads FQNEAQ (reference sequence). The CDR3 runs to 17 residues. CDR3 loop: CASSLEYRGAPNYGYTF. DNA for the CDR3: TGTGCCAGCAGCTTAGAATACAGGGGCGCCCCTAACTATGGCTACACCTTC.

The V call is TRBV9, the J call TRBJ1-3, with D possibly TRBD1 on 5 matching bases. The CDR3 consists of 16 residues. V lost 3 bases to trimming and J lost 2 bases, with 15 bases between them. The germline gives CDR1 SGDLS, CDR2 YYNGEE. The DNA of the CDR3 is TGTGCCAGCAGCGGAATCGGAGGGGTTACTGGAAACACCATATATTTT. It translates to CASSGIGGVTGNTIYF.

This clone was counted between two and nine times. CDR3 residues: CASSYSQGPSTDTQYF. In nucleotides, the CDR3 is TGTGCCAGCAGTTACTCACAGGGCCCCAGCACAGATACGCAGTATTTT. The chain carries TRBV6-5 and TRBJ2-3, with D possibly being TRBD1 (6 bases). Trimming stripped 0 bases from V and 0 bases from J, with 10 bases between. This CDR3 is 16 amino acids long. Germline V lookup: CDR1 MNHEY, CDR2 SVGAGI.

The chain recombines TRBV13 with TRBJ1-2; D is ambiguous. Germline lookup yields CDR1 PRHDT and CDR2 FYEKMQ (reference sequence). The V end lost 2 bases, the J end lost 3 bases, and 7 bases lay between the germline ends. CDR3 length equals 13 residues. DNA for the CDR3: TGTGCCAGCAGCTTAAAGGACTACTATGGCTACACCTTC. Its protein is CASSLKDYYGYTF.

Judged by abundance, this clone is medium-sized. V gene TRBV19 combines with J gene TRBJ1-6; 8 nucleotides align to TRBD1. V shed 9 bases, J shed 9 bases, and the junction held 10 bases outside the gene matches. CDR1 and CDR2 from the germline V gene are LNHDA and SQIVND (reference sequence). This CDR3 contains 14 residues. The CDR3 nucleotides are TGTGCCAGCCAACCGACAGGGGTTAGTTCACCCCTCCACTTT. It translates to CASQPTGVSSPLHF. The full variable domain, rest sourced from reference TRBV19 and TRBJ1-6, is DGGITQSPKYLFRKEGQNVTLSCEQNLNHDAMYWYRQDPGQGLRLIYYSQIVNDFQKGDIAEGYSVSREKKESFPLTVTSAQKNPTAFYLCASQPTGVSSPLHFGNGTRLTVT.

This chain joins TRBV5-1 and TRBJ2-3; 7 nucleotides agree with TRBD2. Germline V gives CDR1 SGHRS, CDR2 YFSETQ. The CDR3 loop spans 15 amino acids. V shed 5 bases, J shed 4 bases, and the junction held 10 bases outside the gene matches. The CDR3 here is CASRLLTGGADTQYF. CDR3 DNA sequence: TGCGCCAGCAGATTACTAACGGGAGGCGCAGATACGCAGTATTTT.

V is TRBV5-8 and J is TRBJ2-2; 7 nucleotides match TRBD1. The junction had 11 bases not matched to a gene; V was cut back by 3 bases and J by 6 bases. The CDR3 consists of 16 residues. Germline CDR1 is SGHTS and CDR2 is YDEGEE. The CDR3 protein is CASSSGQVRAAGELFF. The CDR3 region has the DNA TGTGCCAGCAGCTCCGGACAGGTCCGAGCGGCCGGGGAGCTGTTTTTT.

The chain carries TRBV5-4 and TRBJ2-3; 11 nucleotides match TRBD2. V trimming: 0 bases; J trimming: 4 bases; junction bases outside the gene matches: 7. CDR3 length: 17 amino acids. Germline values: CDR1 SGHNT, CDR2 YYREEE (reference sequence). The CDR3 is CASSLGLAGGRADTQYF. The CDR3 bases are TGTGCCAGCAGCTTGGGGCTAGCGGGGGGTAGGGCAGATACGCAGTATTTT.

V and J are TRBV10-1 and TRBJ2-3; TRBD2 matches 8 bases. V was clipped by 3 bases and J by 1 base; unmatched bases: 3. The germline gives CDR1 WNHNN, CDR2 SYGVQD (reference sequence). The CDR3 runs to 15 residues. Here the CDR3 reads CASSDTSGGTDTQYF. The CDR3 DNA follows: TGCGCCAGCAGTGATACTAGCGGAGGCACAGATACGCAGTATTTT.

The V and J genes are TRBV10-3 and TRBJ2-7; TRBD1 matches at 11 bases. From germline, CDR1 is ENHRY and CDR2 SYGVKD. The CDR3 is 14 residues long. Losses at the gene ends were 7 bases for V and 4 bases for J; bases not matched to a gene: 6. The DNA of the CDR3 is TGTGCCATCACGAGGACAGGGGGCTCTTACGAGCAGTACTTC. It codes for CAITRTGGSYEQYF.

The chain links TRBV9 to TRBJ2-3; TRBD1 agrees at 10 bases. With V trimmed by 4 bases and J by 5 bases, 16 bases remained unmatched. This CDR3 has 18 residues. The V gene's germline CDR1 is SGDLS and CDR2 YYNGEE. CDR3 sequence reads: CASSRDTDPGQGKDTQYF. The CDR3 DNA reads TGTGCCAGCAGCCGCGACACGGACCCGGGACAGGGGAAAGATACGCAGTATTTT. The full variable domain, with the rest looked up from reference TRBV9 and TRBJ2-3, is DSGVTQTPKHLITATGQRVTLRCSPRSGDLSVYWYQQSLDQGLQFLIQYYNGEERAKGNILERFSAQQFPDLHSELNLSSLELGDSALYFCASSRDTDPGQGKDTQYFGPGTRLTVL.

The chain couples TRBV5-6 to TRBJ2-6; 9 bases fit TRBD1. CDR1 SGHDT and CDR2 YYEEEE come from the germline V gene. The CDR3 covers 19 residues. The V segment lost 0 bases and the J segment 1 base; nucleotides outside the gene matches: 8. In DNA, the CDR3 is TGTGCCAGCAGCTTGGGTCTTGGTGACAGGGGGTCTGGGGCCAACGTCCTGACTTTC. This translates into CASSLGLGDRGSGANVLTF.

This rearrangement joins TRBV7-9 to TRBJ2-2; TRBD2 might be the D (6 bases). This CDR3 region has 14 residues. Germline V gives CDR1 SEHNR, CDR2 FQNEAQ (reference sequence). V was pared by 3 bases and J by 5 bases, with 10 bases between. The CDR3 region is CASSFSSATGELFF. The CDR3 DNA sequence: TGTGCCAGCAGCTTTTCTAGCGCTACCGGGGAGCTGTTTTTT.

The chain links TRBV18 to TRBJ1-3; TRBD1 matches at 8 bases. The germline gives CDR1 KGHSH, CDR2 LQKENI. The CDR3 extends over 14 amino acids. Trimming took 2 bases from V and 4 from J; bases not matched to a gene: 1. CDR3 DNA: TGTGCCAGCTCACCAGGACAGGGAGGAAACACCATATATTTT. Its protein product is CASSPGQGGNTIYF.

V and J are TRBV5-1 and TRBJ1-6, with 12 positions matching TRBD1. The junction had 13 bases not matched to a gene; V was cut back by 4 bases and J by 8 bases. This CDR3 region has 18 residues. Germline lookup yields CDR1 SGHRS and CDR2 YFSETQ. The CDR3 coding sequence is TGCGCCAGCAGCACCGGGACAGGGGGCTTTGGAGGGGATTCACCCCTCCACTTT. Encoded protein: CASSTGTGGFGGDSPLHF.

CDR3 sequence (DNA): TGTGCCAGCAGCAAGGGGTTTGGCAATCAGCCCCAGCATTTT. This encodes CASSKGFGNQPQHF. The chain couples TRBV11-2 to TRBJ1-5; TRBD1 is a possible D gene (5 bases). Germline V gene data show CDR1 as SGHAT and CDR2 as FQNNGV. This CDR3 is built from 14 residues. Trimming cost V 5 bases and J 2 bases, with 10 bases left between them. The full variable domain, completed using reference TRBV11-2 and TRBJ1-5, is EAGVAQSPRYKIIEKRQSVAFWCNPISGHATLYWYQQILGQGPKLLIQFQNNGVVDDSQLPKDRFSAERLKGVDSTLKIQPAKLEDSAVYLCASSKGFGNQPQHFGDGTRLSIL.

The V gene is TRBV6-1, the J gene TRBJ1-2; TRBD1 is a possible D gene (5 bases). CDR3 length equals 13 residues. Germline CDR1 reads MNHNS; CDR2 reads SASEGT. V dropped 2 bases and J dropped 6 bases, with 10 bases sitting between them. CDR3 amino acids: CASSEWAGNGYTF. The CDR3 DNA follows: TGTGCCAGCAGTGAATGGGCAGGGAATGGCTACACCTTC.

The chain recombines TRBV19 with TRBJ1-1, with no clear D. V lost 3 bases, J lost 0 bases, and 5 bases lay in between. CDR1 and CDR2 from the germline V gene are LNHDA and SQIVND (reference sequence). The CDR3 totals 13 residues. This chain's CDR3 is CASSIRLNTEAFF. In nucleotides, the CDR3 is TGTGCCAGTAGTATTAGATTGAACACTGAAGCTTTCTTT.

The V call is TRBV7-2, the J call TRBJ1-4; possible D gene TRBD1, 6 bases. Trimming pared 1 base from V and 7 bases from J, leaving 13 bases between. Germline assignment: CDR1 SGHTA and CDR2 FQGNSA. CDR3 length: 15 residues. In DNA, the CDR3 is TGTGCCAGCAGCTTAGTTGTGGGGGCAGCTGAAAAACTGTTTTTT. The encoded protein is CASSLVVGAAEKLFF.

CDR3 residues: CASSPHTGGEQFF. In nucleotides, the CDR3 is TGTGCCAGCTCACCACACACAGGGGGAGAGCAGTTCTTC. The chain combines TRBV18 with TRBJ2-1, with 8 bases fitting TRBD1. CDR1 is KGHSH, CDR2 LQKENI, per germline. J was trimmed by 10 bases and V by 1 base; bases with no gene match: 3. The length of the CDR3 is 13 residues.